This record covers a single T cell receptor beta chain. This record belongs to a study of blood T cell repertoires in COVID-19. In the study overall: The study drew acute and convalescent COVID-19 samples from the United States, Italy and Spain. T cells, B-cell-depleted T cells, or PBMCs provided the cDNA or gDNA that served as material.

Data came from immunoSEQ multiplex PCR; TCRdb stores just in-frame clones and leaves some out. The table has 85,000 to 95,000 clones, roughly 91% seen once; the top ten hold approximately 5%. Germline loops: CDR1 LGHNA, CDR2 YSLEER. The CDR3 is 15 amino acids. Germline trimming cut 0 bases from V and 9 bases from J; bases unmatched to any gene: 5. The receptor's source is a woman of 80 years or more with acute or convalescent COVID-19. This chain links TRBV4-3 with TRBJ1-6; 7 bases are a match to TRBD1. The sequenced sample was peripheral blood. The CDR3 DNA reads as TGCGCCAGCAGCCAAGAGACAGGGAATGGTTCACCCCTCCACTTT. Protein sequence: CASSQETGNGSPLHF.